A single sample gave rise to the 11 T cell receptor beta chains below, sequenced in a study of cytomegalovirus exposure and HLA in healthy donors. The PCR had 60 Vbeta and 13 Jbeta primers. Generated by immunoSEQ multiplex PCR, the TCRdb table keeps only in-frame clones and is missing some. The table records tens of thousands of clones, roughly two thirds of them present only once. Material: PBMCs. These receptors were obtained from a woman between 40 and 50 years old in good health and CMV-seropositive.

This sequence joins TRBV7-9 and TRBJ2-7, with TRBD1 matching over 8 bases. V was pared by 8 bases and J by 1 base, with 4 bases of the junction left unmatched. This CDR3 spans 13 amino acids. In germline, CDR1 is SEHNR, CDR2 FQNEAQ (reference sequence). The CDR3 loop is CASVNRGSYEQYF. The DNA for the CDR3 is TGTGCCAGCGTGAACAGGGGGTCCTACGAGCAGTACTTC.

This clone has only one observation. The chain employs TRBV2 and TRBJ2-7; 9 nucleotides align to TRBD2. Unmatched junction bases numbered 12, after V lost 6 bases and J lost 3 bases. Germline V gene sequence: CDR1 SNHLY, CDR2 FYNNEI. CDR3 length: 16 amino acids. This CDR3 is CASRPPSGIMDYEQYF. Here the CDR3 DNA reads TGTGCCAGCAGGCCTCCTAGCGGGATTATGGACTACGAGCAGTACTTC.

This chain connects TRBV4-1 to TRBJ2-3, with a weak D call TRBD1 (5 bases). Trimming left V 1 base short and J 4 bases short, with 15 bases between. The CDR3 consists of 16 residues. Germline lookup yields CDR1 MGHRA and CDR2 YSYEKL. This CDR3 is CASSQGFREGPDTQYF. In DNA, the CDR3 is TGCGCCAGCAGCCAAGGGTTCAGGGAAGGGCCAGATACGCAGTATTTT.

J is TRBJ1-5 and V is TRBV27, with 9 positions matching TRBD1. In germline, CDR1 is MNHEY, CDR2 SMNVEV (reference sequence). The CDR3 is made up of 15 amino acids. V lost 8 bases and J lost 1; bases outside the gene matches: 6. The CDR3 DNA reads TGTGCCAGCGGGACAGGGATTACCAGCAATCAGCCCCAGCATTTT. Protein: CASGTGITSNQPQHF.

The chain recombines TRBV4-1 with TRBJ1-5; D is unclear. Trimming removed 5 bases at V and 2 bases at J, with 13 bases between. Per the germline V gene, CDR1 is MGHRA and CDR2 is YSYEKL. CDR3 size: 15 residues. The CDR3, as DNA: TGCGCCAGCAGCAACCCGCGGATGGGCAATCAGCCCCAGCATTTT. It translates to CASSNPRMGNQPQHF.

This clone was recorded only once. The chain joins TRBV7-2 to TRBJ1-2; the match to TRBD1 covers 7 bases. With V trimmed by 6 bases and J by 4 bases, 8 bases remained unmatched. The germline gives CDR1 SGHTA, CDR2 FQGNSA. This CDR3 has 14 residues. This CDR3 is CASSRGTAFYGYTF. CDR3 nucleotide sequence: TGTGCCAGCAGTCGAGGGACAGCCTTCTATGGCTACACCTTC.

This clone has only a few counts. The sample holds other DNA sequences that translate to the same CDR3. This chain links TRBV9 with TRBJ2-5; 12 bases agree with TRBD2. Trimming at V came to 2 bases and at J to 2 bases, leaving 4 bases not matched to a gene. CDR1 and CDR2 from the germline V gene are SGDLS and YYNGEE. This CDR3 has 16 residues. CDR3 in amino acids: CASSVGLAGGQETQYF. CDR3 bases: TGTGCCAGCAGCGTTGGTCTAGCGGGGGGGCAAGAGACCCAGTACTTC.

This clone was picked up a small number of times. The gene calls are TRBV4-3 and TRBJ2-7; 8 bases are shared with TRBD1. With 0 bases clipped from V and 7 bases from J, the junction kept 14 bases outside the gene matches. Germline V gene sequence: CDR1 LGHNA, CDR2 YSLEER. The CDR3 loop spans 17 amino acids. The CDR3 nucleotides are TGCGCCAGCAGCCAAGAGTTGATGCGGACAGGGTGGAGGGAGCAGTACTTC. Its protein is CASSQELMRTGWREQYF.

V is TRBV6-5 and J is TRBJ1-2; 7 bases are a match to TRBD1. The ends lost 0 bases at V and 8 bases at J; junction bases unmatched: 9. The length of the CDR3 is 15 residues. Germline values: CDR1 MNHEY, CDR2 SVGAGI. For the CDR3, the DNA is TGTGCCAGCAGTTACTCGGGGACAGCAGTCGTCGGCTACACCTTC. This codes for CASSYSGTAVVGYTF.

The V call is TRBV7-9, the J call TRBJ2-5, with 7 nucleotides matching TRBD2. V lost 1 base to trimming and J lost 3 bases; unmatched junction nucleotides: 8. The CDR3 is 16 amino acids. CDR1 and CDR2 (germline): SEHNR, FQNEAQ (reference sequence). CDR3 coding DNA: TGTGCCAGCAGCTTAGGGGGAGGGCAGAATGAAGAGACCCAGTACTTC. Its protein is CASSLGGGQNEETQYF.

The CDR3: CASSQGTAYGYTF. For the CDR3, the DNA is TGCGCCAGCAGCCAGGGGACAGCCTATGGCTACACCTTC. The rearrangement uses TRBV4-1 and TRBJ1-2, with TRBD1 identical over 7 bases. Germline V gives CDR1 MGHRA, CDR2 YSYEKL. The CDR3 loop spans 13 amino acids. V gave up 3 bases and J gave up 4 bases; unmatched junction bases: 2.